This T cell receptor beta chain came from a study of shared clonotypes between healthy human individuals. A word on this clone: The antigen is not known.

The naive CD8 fraction comprised CD45RO-negative cells positively selected for CCR7 and excluded terminally differentiated effector memory CD45RA+ cells. Losses at the gene ends were 7 bases for V and 2 bases for J; bases not matched to a gene: 7. In germline, CDR1 is MDHEN, CDR2 SYDVKM. The CDR3 totals 14 residues. Genomic DNA from each subset was divided evenly over several immunoSEQ plates. The data were produced by immunoSEQ multiplex PCR, yet TCRdb's version contains in-frame clones alone and is incomplete. The sample comprises about 680,000 clones, 92% of which are singletons, and approximately 22% rests with the top ten. Study-wide results and limits: Clonotypes shared by all four donors outscored non-shared clonotypes in generation probability. Limitation of the genetic and exposure-history diversity represented came from the few donors.

The receptor's source is a man aged 25-45 years in good health. Sequences were obtained from naive CD8+ T cells sorted from blood. The chain employs TRBV28 and TRBJ1-2; 7 bases map to TRBD1. The CDR3 here is CASIDRGQNYGYTF. CDR3 sequence (DNA): TGTGCCAGCATAGACCGGGGACAGAACTATGGCTACACCTTC.